This T cell receptor (beta chain) was recorded in a study of blood T cell repertoires in COVID-19. At the level of the study: Whether acute or convalescent, the COVID-19 samples came from the United States, Italy and Spain.

This clone was found once. The assay was immunoSEQ multiplex PCR, and TCRdb's table has in-frame clones only and misses some. Of about 150,000 clones detected, just over 90% appear once; the ten largest clones hold roughly 5%. The receptor comes from a man between 18 and 29 years old with COVID-19, enrolled during active disease. Sequencing input: peripheral blood.

The CDR3 nucleotides are TGCGCCAGCAGTCCACTCCAAGACAGGGCGGGGCAGTACTTC. It translates to CASSPLQDRAGQYF. The chain uses TRBV10-1 and TRBJ2-7; 7 nucleotides agree with TRBD1. This CDR3 region has 14 residues. V shed 5 bases and J 9 bases; nucleotides not matched to a gene: 13. The germline CDR1 and CDR2 sequences are WNHNN and SYGVQD (reference sequence).